These 15 T cell receptor beta chains were sequenced from one sample in a study of blood T cell repertoires in COVID-19. Clones were read by immunoSEQ multiplex PCR, and TCRdb kept only the in-frame ones, dropping some. The sample includes fewer than 75,000 clones, 60% to 80% seen only once; the top ten take approximately 3%. Material for sequencing was peripheral blood. These receptors were obtained from a man aged 60 to 69 with acute or convalescent COVID-19.

The V gene is TRBV5-1, the J gene TRBJ1-2; 7 nucleotides agree with TRBD1. The CDR3 extends over 15 amino acids. CDR1 is SGHRS and CDR2 is YFSETQ in the germline V gene. V trimming: 4 bases; J trimming: 7 bases; junction bases outside the gene matches: 13. CDR3 in amino acids: CASSAQGTLPIGYTF. The CDR3 DNA sequence: TGCGCCAGCAGCGCACAGGGGACCCTCCCTATTGGCTACACCTTC.

The chain links TRBV7-2 to TRBJ2-7, with 7 bases fitting TRBD1. The CDR3 runs 15 residues. V gave up 6 bases and J gave up 0 bases; unmatched junction bases: 8. The germline V gene has CDR1 SGHTA and CDR2 FQGNSA. CDR3 protein: CASSPTGQISYEQYF. CDR3 coding DNA: TGTGCCAGCAGTCCCACGGGACAGATCTCCTACGAGCAGTACTTC.

The rearrangement links TRBV2 to TRBJ2-1, with D tentatively TRBD1 (6 bases). Germline loops: CDR1 SNHLY, CDR2 FYNNEI. V lost 6 bases and J 4 bases, leaving 10 bases between the germline ends. The CDR3 has 13 residues. The CDR3 coding sequence is TGTGCCAGCAGCGTCGGACAGTACAATGAGCAGTTCTTC. Its translation: CASSVGQYNEQFF.

This chain connects TRBV2 to TRBJ1-5; tentatively, D is TRBD1 (5 bases). V was trimmed by 4 bases and J by 6 bases, leaving 19 bases between them. The CDR3 extends over 16 amino acids. Germline V gene data show CDR1 as SNHLY and CDR2 as FYNNEI. In nucleotides, the CDR3 is TGTGCCAGCAGTGGGTATGGGCCGGACACAGGTCAGCCCCAGCATTTT. Its protein product is CASSGYGPDTGQPQHF.

J is TRBJ1-1 and V is TRBV27, with D perhaps TRBD1 (5 bases). Per germline, CDR1 MNHEY and CDR2 SMNVEV (reference sequence). The V gene lost 2 bases and the J gene lost 5 bases, with 18 bases spanning the gap. This CDR3 spans 16 amino acids. The CDR3 reads CASSLKAGWEGTEAFF. DNA of the CDR3: TGTGCCAGCAGTTTAAAGGCAGGGTGGGAGGGTACTGAAGCTTTCTTT.

The CDR3 DNA sequence: TGCGCCAGCAGTGTAGGGACAGCAGCTAACTATGGCTACACCTTC. This gives the protein CASSVGTAANYGYTF. The V gene is TRBV10-2, the J gene TRBJ1-2, with 7 bases lining up with TRBD1. This CDR3 is 15 amino acids long. Germline CDR1 reads WSHSY; CDR2 reads SAAADI. V lost 4 bases to trimming and J lost 0 bases; unmatched junction nucleotides: 5.

The J gene is TRBJ1-1, the V gene TRBV6-4; no clear D. Germline-derived CDR1 and CDR2 are MRHNA and SNTAGT. This CDR3 is 19 amino acids long. V gave up 0 bases and J gave up 3 bases, with 23 bases separating them. This CDR3 is CASSDSQVGFLLRDTEAFF. CDR3 bases: TGTGCCAGCAGTGACTCCCAGGTGGGCTTCTTATTGAGGGACACTGAAGCTTTCTTT.

The gene calls are TRBV24-1 and TRBJ1-3; TRBD1 aligns across 7 bases. Germline lookup yields CDR1 KGHDR and CDR2 SFDVKD. V trimming: 12 bases; J trimming: 0 bases; junction bases outside the gene matches: 4. The CDR3 has 13 residues. CDR3 amino acids: CAVQGNSGNTIYF. As DNA, the CDR3 is TGTGCCGTACAGGGGAACTCTGGAAACACCATATATTTT.

The V call is TRBV19, the J call TRBJ2-7, with D possibly matching TRBD2 (5 bases). This CDR3 has 15 residues. Germline assignment: CDR1 LNHDA and CDR2 SQIVND (reference sequence). V was shortened by 3 bases and J by 0 bases, with 12 bases between the two germline ends. CDR3 loop: CASSMDLASSYEQYF. Written as DNA, the CDR3 is TGTGCCAGTAGTATGGATCTAGCCAGCTCCTACGAGCAGTACTTC.

The chain uses TRBV30 and TRBJ1-2; 7 bases align to TRBD1. The germline gives CDR1 GTSNPN, CDR2 SVGIG (reference sequence). The CDR3 covers 12 residues. V lost 5 bases and J lost 3; bases outside the gene matches: 3. The CDR3 region is CAWHRGDYGYTF. CDR3 nucleotide sequence: TGTGCCTGGCACAGGGGAGACTATGGCTACACCTTC.

The V gene is TRBV6-5, the J gene TRBJ2-7; maybe TRBD2 (6 bases). The CDR3 spans 11 residues. Germline V gene data show CDR1 as MNHEY and CDR2 as SVGAGI. V was clipped by 10 bases and J by 3 bases, with 10 bases between them. The CDR3 loop reads CATGGGYEQYF. CDR3 nucleotide sequence: TGTGCCACCGGGGGAGGCTACGAGCAGTACTTC.

V usage is TRBV5-6 and J usage is TRBJ2-1; 8 bases fit TRBD2. This CDR3 has 15 amino acids. Trimming removed 3 bases from V and 9 bases from J; junction bases left unmatched: 11. Germline V gene sequence: CDR1 SGHDT, CDR2 YYEEEE. CDR3 amino acids: CASSWYGPTSGEQFF. The CDR3 coding sequence is TGTGCCAGCAGCTGGTACGGGCCAACTAGCGGTGAGCAGTTCTTC.

The rearrangement joins TRBV10-3 to TRBJ2-7; D is possibly TRBD1 (5 bases). Germline V gene sequence: CDR1 ENHRY, CDR2 SYGVKD. The CDR3 is made up of 15 amino acids. Trimming cost V 1 base and J 2 bases, with 12 bases left between them. CDR3 nucleotide sequence: TGTGCCATCAGTGAGTTGGCGGCAGGGCCCTACGAGCAGTACTTC. Protein: CAISELAAGPYEQYF.

J is TRBJ2-1 and V is TRBV7-9, with TRBD1 matching over 9 bases. The CDR3 consists of 14 residues. V shed 1 base, J shed 11 bases, and the junction held 6 bases outside the gene matches. Looked up from germline, CDR1 is SEHNR and CDR2 is FQNEAQ (reference sequence). The CDR3 nucleotides are TGTGCCAGCAGCTTAGGGGGACAGGGAGGGAAGCAGTTCTTC. It is translated as CASSLGGQGGKQFF.

The rearrangement joins TRBV7-6 to TRBJ1-6, with D tentatively TRBD1 (5 bases). V was clipped by 8 bases and J by 9 bases, with 20 bases between them. This CDR3 has 15 amino acids. The germline V gene has CDR1 SGHVS and CDR2 FNYEAQ. The CDR3 loop reads CASRGSGLNGSPLHF. The CDR3 nucleotides are TGTGCCAGCCGGGGGTCGGGGTTAAATGGTTCACCCCTCCACTTT.